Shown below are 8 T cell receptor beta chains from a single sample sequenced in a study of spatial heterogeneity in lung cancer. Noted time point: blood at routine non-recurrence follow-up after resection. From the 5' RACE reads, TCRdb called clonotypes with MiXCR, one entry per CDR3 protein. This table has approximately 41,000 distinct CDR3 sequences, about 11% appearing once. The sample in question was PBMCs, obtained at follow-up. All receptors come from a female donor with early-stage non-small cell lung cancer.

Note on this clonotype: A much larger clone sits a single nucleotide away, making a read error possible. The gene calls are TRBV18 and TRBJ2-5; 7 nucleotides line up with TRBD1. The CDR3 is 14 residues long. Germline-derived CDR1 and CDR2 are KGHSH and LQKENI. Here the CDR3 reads CASSEGAVGESQYF. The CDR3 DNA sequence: TGTGCCAGCTCTGAGGGGGCGGTAGGAGAGAGCCAGTACTTC. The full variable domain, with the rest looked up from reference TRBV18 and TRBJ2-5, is NAGVMQNPRHLVRRRGQEARLRCSPMKGHSHVYWYRQLPEEGLKFMVYLQKENIIDESGMPKERFSAEFPKEGPSILRIQQVVRGDSAAYFCASSEGAVGESQYFGPGTRLLVL.

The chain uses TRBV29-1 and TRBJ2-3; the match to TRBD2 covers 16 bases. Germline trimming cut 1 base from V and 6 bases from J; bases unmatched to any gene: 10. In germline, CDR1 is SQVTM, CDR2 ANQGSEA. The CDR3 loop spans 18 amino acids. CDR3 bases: TGCAGCGTTGAAGTCATCCGAGGGACTAGCGGGGGGGCGGATACGCAGTATTTT. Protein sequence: CSVEVIRGTSGGADTQYF.

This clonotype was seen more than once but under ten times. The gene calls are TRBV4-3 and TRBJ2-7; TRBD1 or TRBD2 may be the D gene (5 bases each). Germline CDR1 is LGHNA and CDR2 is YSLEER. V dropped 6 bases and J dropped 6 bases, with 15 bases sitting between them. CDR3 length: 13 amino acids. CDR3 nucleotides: TGCGCCAGCAGTAGGGACGGATCGGGCGAGCAGTACTTC. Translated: CASSRDGSGEQYF.

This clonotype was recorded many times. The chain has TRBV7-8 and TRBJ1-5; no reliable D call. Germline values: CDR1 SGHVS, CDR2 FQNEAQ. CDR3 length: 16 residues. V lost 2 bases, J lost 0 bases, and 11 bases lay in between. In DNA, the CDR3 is TGTGCCAGCAGCTTACCCCAGAGAGGTAGCAATCAGCCCCAGCATTTT. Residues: CASSLPQRGSNQPQHF.

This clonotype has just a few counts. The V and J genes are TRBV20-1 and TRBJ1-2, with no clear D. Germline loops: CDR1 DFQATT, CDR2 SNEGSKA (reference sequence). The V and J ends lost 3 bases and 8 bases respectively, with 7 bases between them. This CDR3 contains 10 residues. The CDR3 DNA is TGCAGTGCTAGTACCACGGGCTACACCTTC. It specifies CSASTTGYTF.

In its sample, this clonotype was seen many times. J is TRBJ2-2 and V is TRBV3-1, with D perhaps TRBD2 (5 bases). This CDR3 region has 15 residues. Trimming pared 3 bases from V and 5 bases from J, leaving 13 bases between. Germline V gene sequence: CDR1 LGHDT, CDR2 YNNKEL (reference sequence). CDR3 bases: TGTGCCAGCAGCCATACCACCGGGGTTACCGGGGAGCTGTTTTTT. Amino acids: CASSHTTGVTGELFF.

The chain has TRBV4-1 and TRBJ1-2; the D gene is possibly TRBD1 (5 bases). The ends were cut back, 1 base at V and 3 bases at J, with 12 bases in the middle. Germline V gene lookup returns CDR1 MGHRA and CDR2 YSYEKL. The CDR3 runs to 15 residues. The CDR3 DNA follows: TGCGCCAGCAGCCAAGCCGCGGGACGGGACTATGGCTACACCTTC. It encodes CASSQAAGRDYGYTF.

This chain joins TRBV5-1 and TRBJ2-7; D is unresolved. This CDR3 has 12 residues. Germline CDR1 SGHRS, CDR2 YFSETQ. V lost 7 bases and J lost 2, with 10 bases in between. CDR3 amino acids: CASGPDAYEQYF. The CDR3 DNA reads TGCGCCAGCGGCCCGGACGCCTACGAGCAGTACTTC.